The 9 T cell receptor beta chains below come from one sample, sequenced in a study of cytomegalovirus exposure and HLA in healthy donors. The PCR was carried out with 60 Vbeta primers and 13 Jbeta primers. Sequencing was performed with immunoSEQ multiplex PCR; in TCRdb, only in-frame clones are kept and a portion is missing. The sample has 100,000 to 150,000 clones; around 77% are singletons. Sequencing input: PBMCs. The receptors derive from a woman in her forties in good health and CMV-seropositive.

The chain joins TRBV5-4 to TRBJ2-4; 9 bases are shared with TRBD1. The CDR3 has 18 amino acids. Germline V gene sequence: CDR1 SGHNT, CDR2 YYREEE (reference sequence). V dropped 4 bases and J dropped 10; count of bases not matched to a gene: 21. The CDR3 region has the DNA TGTGCCAGCAGCACCTTCCCGGGACAGGGTATTAGTTTTGGGATTCAGTACTTC. Protein product: CASSTFPGQGISFGIQYF.

This clone turned up a few times. The CDR3 coding sequence is TGTGCCAGCAGCTCGAGAGGGGGAAAAGGCACCGGGGAGCTGTTTTTT. It specifies CASSSRGGKGTGELFF. The genes are TRBV9 and TRBJ2-2, with a weak D call TRBD1 (6 bases). Germline V gene sequence: CDR1 SGDLS, CDR2 YYNGEE. The CDR3 spans 16 residues. V lost 4 bases, J lost 4 bases, and 17 bases lay in between. Filled out from reference TRBV9 and TRBJ2-2, the complete variable domain reads DSGVTQTPKHLITATGQRVTLRCSPRSGDLSVYWYQQSLDQGLQFLIQYYNGEERAKGNILERFSAQQFPDLHSELNLSSLELGDSALYFCASSSRGGKGTGELFFGEGSRLTVL.

The chain is built from TRBV6-1 and TRBJ1-3; no clear D gene. Deletions cut 3 bases from V and 9 bases from J, with 9 bases between. This CDR3 comprises 12 residues. CDR1 is MNHNS and CDR2 is SASEGT in the germline V gene. This CDR3 is CASSDWEGTIYF. Written as DNA, the CDR3 is TGTGCCAGCAGTGATTGGGAGGGCACCATATATTTT.

The sample holds one count of this clone. The chain is built from TRBV5-1 and TRBJ1-2, with TRBD1 identical over 10 bases. In germline, CDR1 is SGHRS, CDR2 YFSETQ. Unmatched junction bases numbered 9, after V lost 4 bases and J lost 6 bases. This CDR3 spans 15 amino acids. The CDR3 is CASSLGTGASNGYTF. The CDR3 nucleotides are TGCGCCAGCAGCCTGGGGACAGGGGCATCAAATGGCTACACCTTC.

This clone came up a few times. The chain carries TRBV4-2 and TRBJ2-7, with TRBD2 identical over 8 bases. Per germline, CDR1 LGHNA and CDR2 YNFKEQ. With V trimmed by 2 bases and J by 7 bases, 13 bases remained unmatched. This CDR3 is built from 16 residues. The CDR3 DNA reads as TGTGCCAGCAGCCAAACTCGACTAGCGAAGGACAATGAGCAGTACTTC. Translating it yields CASSQTRLAKDNEQYF.

In regard to this clone: Germline is not matched at one junction end, which may reflect a read error. This chain connects TRBV7-6 to TRBJ2-2; 9 bases are shared with TRBD1. This CDR3 spans 15 amino acids. CDR1 and CDR2 from the germline V gene are SGHVS and FNYEAQ. Written as DNA, the CDR3 is TGTGCCAGCGGCTTACAGGGGGCTTACACCGGGGAGCTGTTTTTT. Translating gives CASGLQGAYTGELFF.

The chain carries TRBV9 and TRBJ2-5; 12 nucleotides align to TRBD2. The CDR3 runs to 15 residues. Germline trimming cut 3 bases from V and 4 bases from J; bases unmatched to any gene: 4. Germline values: CDR1 SGDLS, CDR2 YYNGEE. CDR3 DNA sequence: TGTGCCAGCAGCGGACTAGCGGGAGTAGGAGAGACCCAGTACTTC. It encodes CASSGLAGVGETQYF.

The CDR3 here is CAISRLASTDTQYF. The CDR3 nucleotides read TGTGCCATCAGTAGACTAGCGAGCACAGATACGCAGTATTTT. This chain uses TRBV10-3 with TRBJ2-3, with 8 bases aligning to TRBD2. Germline CDR1 and CDR2: ENHRY and SYGVKD. V lost 5 bases, J lost 0 bases, and 1 base stayed unmatched. The CDR3 loop spans 14 amino acids.

The rearrangement joins TRBV7-9 to TRBJ2-5; 7 bases map to TRBD1. Germline lookup yields CDR1 SEHNR and CDR2 FQNEAQ (reference sequence). The V segment lost 6 bases and the J segment 0 bases; nucleotides outside the gene matches: 10. This CDR3 region has 16 residues. CDR3: CASRLLRQGHQETQYF. Written as DNA, the CDR3 is TGTGCCAGCAGACTCTTGCGACAGGGACACCAAGAGACCCAGTACTTC.